The TCR beta chain described here comes from a study of technical replicates of blood from a handful of donors. The germline V gene encodes CDR1 SGDLS and CDR2 YYNGEE. The germline V and J ends were trimmed by 3 bases and 3 bases, with 7 bases remaining between them. The CDR3 is 12 residues long. The method was immunoSEQ multiplex PCR; TCRdb's version includes in-frame clones alone and lacks a portion of them. The data contain some 94,000 clones, over 85% of them singletons. The sample consisted of T cells isolated from PBMCs. The sequence came from a human donor in good health. The V and J genes are TRBV9 and TRBJ2-7, with D tentatively TRBD1 (5 bases). CDR3 DNA: TGTGCCAGCAGCGGCGACAGCTACGAGCAGTACTTC. It is translated as CASSGDSYEQYF. Full variable domain (rest looked up from reference TRBV9 and TRBJ2-7): DSGVTQTPKHLITATGQRVTLRCSPRSGDLSVYWYQQSLDQGLQFLIQYYNGEERAKGNILERFSAQQFPDLHSELNLSSLELGDSALYFCASSGDSYEQYFGPGTRLTVT.